This T cell receptor beta chain was sequenced in a study of T cells after posttransplantation cyclophosphamide. Controls had myeloablative marrow grafts with methotrexate and calcineurin inhibitor, sampled at 1 year. V was shortened by 5 bases and J by 3 bases, with 3 bases between the two germline ends. The CDR3 extends over 11 amino acids. Germline values: CDR1 LNHDA, CDR2 SQIVND (reference sequence). This table comes from immunoSEQ multiplex PCR, and its TCRdb copy is limited to in-frame clones, with some not included. This table holds around 17,000 clones, more than 80% found once. Points on this clone: As yet, its antigen is unknown.

Study-level results: Skin or GI-infiltrating T cells shared few TRB sequences with blood. After PTCy, TRB diversity resembled that of CNI/methotrexate controls. Later post-transplant blood repertoires were often dominated by donor CD8+ memory clones.

The TCR originated in a male patient in his thirties who received an allogeneic stem cell transplant from an unrelated donor, was CMV-positive, and had acute and chronic GVHD. The graft donor may be the source of some T cells. The material was PBMCs, obtained 410 to 450 days after allogeneic stem cell transplant with calcineurin inhibitor and methotrexate. The chain links TRBV19 to TRBJ2-3, with D unclear. The CDR3 region is CASSRTDTQYF. The CDR3 DNA is TGTGCCAGTAGTCGGACAGATACGCAGTATTTT.